This TCR beta chain was retrieved from a study of cytomegalovirus exposure and HLA in healthy donors. The study, taken as a whole, reports: A later examination showed that TCR association rates differed by HLA locus, with DRB1 most and HLA-C fewest. Clonal expansion, a later analysis showed, was greater in HLA-associated TCR beta chains than in equally common others.

On this clone: The antigen is unknown.

Although they were nominally healthy when sampled, donors likely had unrecorded immune exposures. The PCR was carried out with 60 Vbeta primers and 13 Jbeta primers. Assay used: immunoSEQ multiplex PCR; TCRdb lists only in-frame clones, some missing. Of around 220,000 clones in the sample, over 65% were seen once. The V end was cut by 5 bases, the J end by 2 bases, with 12 bases between. This CDR3 comprises 14 residues. Per the germline V gene, CDR1 is MNHNS and CDR2 is SASEGT. The sequenced sample was PBMCs. The chain carries TRBV6-1 and TRBJ1-2, with D unclear. The receptor comes from a man aged 35 to 55 in good health and CMV-seronegative. The CDR3 region is CASSKRTPNYGYTF. CDR3 nucleotide sequence: TGTGCCAGCAGTAAGCGGACGCCGAACTATGGCTACACCTTC.